This TCR beta chain was observed in a study of blood T cell repertoires in COVID-19 (dated by TCRdb to the early 2020s). For the study in its entirety: Collaborator samples came from the United States, Italy and Spain and covered acute and convalescent phases of COVID-19. The material from the prospective study consisted of cDNA or gDNA derived from T cells, B-cell-depleted T cells, or PBMCs. The dataset comprised deeply sampled blood TCRbeta repertoires from subjects exposed to, actively infected with, or recovered from COVID-19. The repertoires were released in a freely available public database intended as a resource for research on the immune response to SARS-CoV-2. Samples came from the ongoing ImmuneRACE study (first 160 participants) plus 1,254 subjects from 6 global collaborators. Nearly every sample came with metadata listing a de-identified subject ID, COVID-19 status, age in years and sex. Where available, HLA class I and class II types were obtained from metadata supplied by the sample provider rather than from assay-based typing. The study at large found these results: The quantity of clinical and demographic metadata differed by source and by participant and was supplied without curation.

Participants in the prospective study were enrolled through a virtual design, were aged roughly 18 to 100 years, and lived in fewer than 30 United States geographic areas. To assign participants to cohorts, the prospective study relied on clinical history that participants themselves reported in a screening survey and a study questionnaire. A participant counted as exposed if, within 2 weeks of entering the study, that participant had been in contact with someone who had a PCR-confirmed or clinician-diagnosed COVID-19 case. Mobile phlebotomists in the prospective study collected whole blood, serum and a nasopharyngeal or oropharyngeal swab from every participant. Participants in the prospective study had the option to provide additional blood draws and questionnaires over an approximately 2-month period. Prospective study blood samples were shipped either frozen or at room temperature before DNA extraction.

TCRbeta CDR3 regions were amplified from genomic DNA by means of the immunoSEQ Assay, a bias-controlled multiplex PCR. The original methods were these. The number of nucleated cells in each sample was estimated by amplification of reference gene primers within the assay. Sequence reads were collapsed and filtered to measure the absolute abundance of every unique TCRbeta CDR3 rearrangement. For each sample, productive Simpson clonality was calculated as the square root of Simpson's diversity index across productive rearrangements. In its TCRdb copy, this immuneACCESS table keeps in-frame sequences only and misses some clones. Where compared with another copy, unresolved V genes explain less than half of these, and the others have no known cause. V and J calls plus clone size are reproduced from that table; the DNA served to infer D and trimming. The sample yields 150,000 to 200,000 clones; roughly 84% were counted once. The leading ten clones occupy roughly 3.1% of the sample.

A note on this clone: Its antigen remains unidentified. Base qualities are not provided; no much larger clone lies one nucleotide away.

There are 16 amino acids in the CDR3, from cysteine to phenylalanine inclusive. Here the CDR3 DNA is all that survives: 48 bases in frame from base 1. V is pruned by 3 bases and J by 2 bases, leaving 7 bases of the junction without a gene match. As encoded in the germline V gene, CDR1 is SGDLS while CDR2 is YYNGEE. The V gene is TRBV9 and the J gene is TRBJ2-2, with 7 central nucleotides matching TRBD1. This TCR was sampled from a woman aged 25 to 39 who had been exposed to COVID-19. The specimen sequenced was PBMCs or T cells enriched from blood (not recorded which). The DNA sequence follows: TGTGCCAGCAGCGCTGCCGGGACAGTCAACACCGGGGAGCTGTTTTTT. Its product reads: CASSAAGTVNTGELFF.